This record looks at one TCR beta chain sequence and its context. The data stem from a study of blood T cell repertoires in COVID-19. In the study overall: The United States, Italy and Spain supplied acute and convalescent COVID-19 samples.

The CDR3 has 16 amino acids. The V and J ends lost 5 bases and 5 bases respectively, with 16 bases between them. The germline V gene has CDR1 SGHVS and CDR2 FNYEAQ. The repertoire was sequenced with immunoSEQ multiplex PCR; TCRdb's copy has only in-frame clones and lacks some. The sample has around 250,000 clones; roughly 86% are singletons. The specimen sequenced was peripheral blood. This sequence joins TRBV7-6 and TRBJ1-6; D not resolved. The TCR was taken from a middle-aged man with active or convalescent COVID-19. CDR3 residues: CASSAGGLTNNSPLHF. The DNA for the CDR3 is TGTGCCAGCAGCGCCGGCGGGCTCACAAATAATTCACCCCTCCACTTT.